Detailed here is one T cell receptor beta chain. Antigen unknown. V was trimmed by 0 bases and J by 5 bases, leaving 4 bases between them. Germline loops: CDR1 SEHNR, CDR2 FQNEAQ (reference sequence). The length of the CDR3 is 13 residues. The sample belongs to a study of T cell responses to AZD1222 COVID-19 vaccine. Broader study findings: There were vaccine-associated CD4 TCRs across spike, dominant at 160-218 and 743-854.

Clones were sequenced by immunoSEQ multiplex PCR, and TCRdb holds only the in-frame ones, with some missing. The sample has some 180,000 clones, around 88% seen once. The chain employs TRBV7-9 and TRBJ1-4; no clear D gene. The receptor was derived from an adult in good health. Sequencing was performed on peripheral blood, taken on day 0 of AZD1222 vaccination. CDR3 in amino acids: CASSLAPNEKLFF. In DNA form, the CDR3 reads TGTGCCAGCAGCTTAGCGCCGAATGAAAAACTGTTTTTT. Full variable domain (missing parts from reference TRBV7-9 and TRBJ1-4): DTGVSQNPRHKITKRGQNVTFRCDPISEHNRLYWYRQTLGQGPEFLTYFQNEAQLEKSRLLSDRFSAERPKGSFSTLEIQRTEQGDSAMYLCASSLAPNEKLFFGSGTQLSVL.